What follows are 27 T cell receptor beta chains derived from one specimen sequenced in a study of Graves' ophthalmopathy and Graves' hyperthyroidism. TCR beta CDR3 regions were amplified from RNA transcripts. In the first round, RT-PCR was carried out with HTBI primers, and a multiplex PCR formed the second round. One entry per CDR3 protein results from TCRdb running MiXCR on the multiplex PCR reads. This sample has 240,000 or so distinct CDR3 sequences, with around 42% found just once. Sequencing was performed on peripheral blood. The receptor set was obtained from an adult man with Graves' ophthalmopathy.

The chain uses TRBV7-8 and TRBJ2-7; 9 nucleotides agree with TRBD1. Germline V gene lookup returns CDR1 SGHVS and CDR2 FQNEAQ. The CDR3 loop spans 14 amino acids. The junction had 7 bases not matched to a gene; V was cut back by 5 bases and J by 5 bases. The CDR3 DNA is TGTGCCAGCAGCCCCCAGGGACAGGGAAACGAGCAGTACTTC. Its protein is CASSPQGQGNEQYF.

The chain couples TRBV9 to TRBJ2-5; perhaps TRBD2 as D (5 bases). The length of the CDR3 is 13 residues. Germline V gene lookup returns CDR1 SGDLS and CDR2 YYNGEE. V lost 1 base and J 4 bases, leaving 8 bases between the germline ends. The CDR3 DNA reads TGTGCCAGCAGCGTAACTGGAGGAGAGACCCAGTACTTC. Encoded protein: CASSVTGGETQYF.

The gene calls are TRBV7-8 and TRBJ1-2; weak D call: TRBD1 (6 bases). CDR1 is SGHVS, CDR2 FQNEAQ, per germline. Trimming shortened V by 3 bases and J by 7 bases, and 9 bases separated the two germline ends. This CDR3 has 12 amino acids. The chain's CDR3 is CASSLGAPGYTF. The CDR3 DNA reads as TGTGCCAGCAGCTTGGGGGCGCCTGGCTACACCTTC.

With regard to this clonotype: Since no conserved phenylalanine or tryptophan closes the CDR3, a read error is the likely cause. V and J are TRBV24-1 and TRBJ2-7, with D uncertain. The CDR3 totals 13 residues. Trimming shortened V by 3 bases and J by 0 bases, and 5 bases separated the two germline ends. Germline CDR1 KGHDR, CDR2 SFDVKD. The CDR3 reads CATSDPSSYEQYL. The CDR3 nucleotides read TGTGCCACCAGTGATCCGAGCTCCTACGAGCAGTACCTC.

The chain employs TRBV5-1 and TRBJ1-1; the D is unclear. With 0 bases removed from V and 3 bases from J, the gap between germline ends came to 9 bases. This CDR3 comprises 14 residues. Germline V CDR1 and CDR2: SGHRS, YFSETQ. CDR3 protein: CASSLAWRDTEAFF. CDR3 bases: TGCGCCAGCAGCTTGGCTTGGAGGGACACTGAAGCTTTCTTT.

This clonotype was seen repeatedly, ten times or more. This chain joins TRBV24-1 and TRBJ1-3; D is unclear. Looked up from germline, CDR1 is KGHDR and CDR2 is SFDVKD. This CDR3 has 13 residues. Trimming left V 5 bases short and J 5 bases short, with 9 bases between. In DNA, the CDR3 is TGTGCCACCAGTGGAGGGAACAGAAACACCATATATTTT. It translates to CATSGGNRNTIYF.

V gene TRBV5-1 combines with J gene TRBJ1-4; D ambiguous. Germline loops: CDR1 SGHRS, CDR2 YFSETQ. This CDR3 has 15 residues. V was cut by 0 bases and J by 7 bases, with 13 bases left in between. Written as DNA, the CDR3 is TGCGCCAGCAGCTTGGGAGACGGGTATGGTGAAAAACTGTTTTTT. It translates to CASSLGDGYGEKLFF. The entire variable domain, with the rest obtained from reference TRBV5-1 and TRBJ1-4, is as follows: KAGVTQTPRYLIKTRGQQVTLSCSPISGHRSVSWYQQTPGQGLQFLFEYFSETQRNKGNFPGRFSGRQFSNSRSEMNVSTLELGDSALYLCASSLGDGYGEKLFFGSGTQLSVL.

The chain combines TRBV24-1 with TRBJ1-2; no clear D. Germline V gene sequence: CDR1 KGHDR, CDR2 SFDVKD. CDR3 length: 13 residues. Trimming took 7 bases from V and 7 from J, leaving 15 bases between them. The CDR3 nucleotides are TGTGCCACCAGGGGCACAGCCTCGAGTGGCTACACCTTC. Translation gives CATRGTASSGYTF.

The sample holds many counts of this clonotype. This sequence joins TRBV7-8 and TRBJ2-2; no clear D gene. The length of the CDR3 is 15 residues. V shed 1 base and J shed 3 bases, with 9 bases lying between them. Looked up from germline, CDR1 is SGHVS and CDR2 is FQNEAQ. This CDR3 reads CASSLVAVDTGELFF. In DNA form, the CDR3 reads TGTGCCAGCAGCTTAGTGGCAGTGGACACCGGGGAGCTGTTTTTT.

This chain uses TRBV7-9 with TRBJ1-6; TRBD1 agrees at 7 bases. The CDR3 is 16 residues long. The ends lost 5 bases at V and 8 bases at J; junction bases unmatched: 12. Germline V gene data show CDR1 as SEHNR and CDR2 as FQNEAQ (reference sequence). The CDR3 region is CASSPMEQGRDSPLHF. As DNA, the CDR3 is TGTGCCAGCAGCCCTATGGAACAGGGGAGAGATTCACCCCTCCACTTT.

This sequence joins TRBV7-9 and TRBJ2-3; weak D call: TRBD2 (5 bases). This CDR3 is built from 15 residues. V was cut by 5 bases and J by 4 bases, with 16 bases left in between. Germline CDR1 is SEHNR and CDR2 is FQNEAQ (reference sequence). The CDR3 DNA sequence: TGTGCCAGCAGCCTTGGGGTGGGAGACGCAGATACGCAGTATTTT. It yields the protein CASSLGVGDADTQYF.

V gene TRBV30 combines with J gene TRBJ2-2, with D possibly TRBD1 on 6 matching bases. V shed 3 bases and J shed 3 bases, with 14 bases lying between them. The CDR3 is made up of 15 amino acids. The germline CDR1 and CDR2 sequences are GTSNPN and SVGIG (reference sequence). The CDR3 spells CAWSRLTGHTGELFF. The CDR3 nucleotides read TGTGCCTGGAGCCGCCTAACAGGGCACACCGGGGAGCTGTTTTTT.

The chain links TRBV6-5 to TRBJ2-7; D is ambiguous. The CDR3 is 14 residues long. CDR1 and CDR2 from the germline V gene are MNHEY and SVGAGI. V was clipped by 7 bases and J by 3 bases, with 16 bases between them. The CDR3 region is CASMGTENRYEQYF. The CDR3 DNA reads TGTGCCAGCATGGGTACAGAAAACCGCTACGAGCAGTACTTC.

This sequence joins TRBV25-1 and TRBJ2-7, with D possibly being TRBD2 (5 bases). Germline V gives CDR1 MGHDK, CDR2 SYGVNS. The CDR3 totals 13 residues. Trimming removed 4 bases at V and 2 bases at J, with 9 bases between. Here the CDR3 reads CASSGRAPYEQYF. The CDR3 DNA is TGTGCCAGCAGTGGGCGGGCTCCCTACGAGCAGTACTTC.

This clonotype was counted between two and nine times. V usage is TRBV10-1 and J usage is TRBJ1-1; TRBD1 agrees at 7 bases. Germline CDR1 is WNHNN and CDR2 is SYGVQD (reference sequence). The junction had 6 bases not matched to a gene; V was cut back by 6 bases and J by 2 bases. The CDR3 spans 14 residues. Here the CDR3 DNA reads TGCGCCAGCAGCCCCGACAGGGCTAACACTGAAGCTTTCTTT. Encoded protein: CASSPDRANTEAFF.

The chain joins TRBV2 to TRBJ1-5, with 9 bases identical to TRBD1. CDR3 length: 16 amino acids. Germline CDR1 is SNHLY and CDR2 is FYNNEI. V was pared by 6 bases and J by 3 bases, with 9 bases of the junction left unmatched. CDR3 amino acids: CASRPDRGRDNQPQHF. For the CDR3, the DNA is TGTGCCAGCAGGCCGGACAGGGGCCGGGACAATCAGCCCCAGCATTTT.

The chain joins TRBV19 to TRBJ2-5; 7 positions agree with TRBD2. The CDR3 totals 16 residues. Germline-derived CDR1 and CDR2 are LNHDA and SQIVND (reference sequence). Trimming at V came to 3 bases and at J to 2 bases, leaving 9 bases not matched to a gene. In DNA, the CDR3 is TGTGCCAGTAGTATCCGAAGCGGGAATAGGCAAGAGACCCAGTACTTC. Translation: CASSIRSGNRQETQYF.

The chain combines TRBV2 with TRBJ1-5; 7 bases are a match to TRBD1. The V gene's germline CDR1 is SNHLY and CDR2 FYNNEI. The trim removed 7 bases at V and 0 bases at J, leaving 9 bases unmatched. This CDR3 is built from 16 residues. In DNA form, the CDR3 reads TGTGCCAGCATGGGCGGGACAGCACATAGCAATCAGCCCCAGCATTTT. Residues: CASMGGTAHSNQPQHF.

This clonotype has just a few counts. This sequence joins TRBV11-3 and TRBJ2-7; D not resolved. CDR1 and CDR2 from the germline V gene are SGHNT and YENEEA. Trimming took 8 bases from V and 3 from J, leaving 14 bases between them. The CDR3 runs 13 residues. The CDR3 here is CASRSFGSYEQYF. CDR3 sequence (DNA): TGTGCCAGCCGATCATTCGGTAGCTACGAGCAGTACTTC.

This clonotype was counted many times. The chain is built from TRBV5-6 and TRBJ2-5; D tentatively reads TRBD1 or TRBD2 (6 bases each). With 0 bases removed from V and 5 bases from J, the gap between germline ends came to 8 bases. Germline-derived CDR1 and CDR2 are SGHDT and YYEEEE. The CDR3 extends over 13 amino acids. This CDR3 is CASSLAGAETQYF. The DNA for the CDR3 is TGTGCCAGCAGCTTGGCGGGGGCGGAGACCCAGTACTTC.

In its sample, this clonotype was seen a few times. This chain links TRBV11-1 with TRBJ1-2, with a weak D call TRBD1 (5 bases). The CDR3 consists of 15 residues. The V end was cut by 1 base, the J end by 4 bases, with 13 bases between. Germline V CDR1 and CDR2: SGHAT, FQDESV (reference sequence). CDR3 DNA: TGTGCCAGCAGCTTAGATATGGGGCCGGGCTATGGCTACACCTTC. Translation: CASSLDMGPGYGYTF.

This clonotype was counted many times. In DNA form, the CDR3 reads TGTGCCAGCAGCCAAGATGTGGGGCCGGGGACCGGGGAGCTGTTTTTT. Its translation: CASSQDVGPGTGELFF. The genes are TRBV3-1 and TRBJ2-2; D may be TRBD1 or TRBD2 (5 bases each). Germline V gene data show CDR1 as LGHDT and CDR2 as YNNKEL (reference sequence). V lost 0 bases, J lost 5 bases, and 13 bases lay in between. The CDR3 covers 16 residues.

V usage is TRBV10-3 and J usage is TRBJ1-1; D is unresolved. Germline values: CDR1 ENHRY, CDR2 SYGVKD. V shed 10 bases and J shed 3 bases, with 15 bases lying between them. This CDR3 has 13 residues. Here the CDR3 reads CASSQSGYTEAFF. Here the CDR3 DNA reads TGTGCCAGCAGCCAATCGGGTTACACTGAAGCTTTCTTT.

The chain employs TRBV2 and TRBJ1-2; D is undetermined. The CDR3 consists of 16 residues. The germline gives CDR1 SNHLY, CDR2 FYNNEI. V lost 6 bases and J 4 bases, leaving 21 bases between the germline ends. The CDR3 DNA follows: TGTGCCAGCAGCGTAGCGGGAGAACACCGGGGCTATGGCTACACCTTC. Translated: CASSVAGEHRGYGYTF.

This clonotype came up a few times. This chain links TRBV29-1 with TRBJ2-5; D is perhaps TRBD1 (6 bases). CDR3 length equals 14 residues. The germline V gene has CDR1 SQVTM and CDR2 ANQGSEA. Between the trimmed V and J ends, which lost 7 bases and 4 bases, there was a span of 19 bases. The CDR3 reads CSALLGTRGETQYF. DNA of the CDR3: TGCAGCGCCTTACTGGGGACCAGGGGAGAGACCCAGTACTTC.

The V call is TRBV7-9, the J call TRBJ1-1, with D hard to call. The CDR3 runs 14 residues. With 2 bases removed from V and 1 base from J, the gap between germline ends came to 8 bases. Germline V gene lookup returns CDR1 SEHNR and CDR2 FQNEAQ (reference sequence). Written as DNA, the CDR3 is TGTGCCAGCAGCTTAACCCACCAGAACACTGAAGCTTTCTTT. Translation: CASSLTHQNTEAFF.

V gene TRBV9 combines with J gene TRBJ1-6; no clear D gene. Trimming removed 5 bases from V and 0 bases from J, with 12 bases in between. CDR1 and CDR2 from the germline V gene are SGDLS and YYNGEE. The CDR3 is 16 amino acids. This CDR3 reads CASSGMGSSYNSPLHF. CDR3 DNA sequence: TGTGCCAGCAGTGGAATGGGGTCCTCCTATAATTCACCCCTCCACTTT.